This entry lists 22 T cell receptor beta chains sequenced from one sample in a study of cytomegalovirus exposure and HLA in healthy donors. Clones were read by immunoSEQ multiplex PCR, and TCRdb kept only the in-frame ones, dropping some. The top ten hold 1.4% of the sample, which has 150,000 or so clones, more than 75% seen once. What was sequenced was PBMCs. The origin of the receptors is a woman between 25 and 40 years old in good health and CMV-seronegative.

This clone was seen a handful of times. CDR3 protein: CASSITSGGLTGELFF. The DNA for the CDR3 is TGTGCCAGTAGTATAACTAGCGGGGGACTAACCGGGGAGCTGTTTTTT. The rearrangement joins TRBV19 to TRBJ2-2; 11 nucleotides align to TRBD2. Germline V CDR1 and CDR2: LNHDA, SQIVND (reference sequence). After removal of 2 bases from V and 5 bases from J, the junction contained 4 bases not matched to a gene. There are 16 residues in the CDR3.

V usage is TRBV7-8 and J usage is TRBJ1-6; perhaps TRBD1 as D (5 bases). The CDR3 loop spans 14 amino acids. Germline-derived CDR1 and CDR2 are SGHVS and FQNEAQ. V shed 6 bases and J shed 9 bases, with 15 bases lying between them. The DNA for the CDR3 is TGTGCCAGCAGGGACGGGGGGAATCCTTCACCCCTCCACTTT. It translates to CASRDGGNPSPLHF.

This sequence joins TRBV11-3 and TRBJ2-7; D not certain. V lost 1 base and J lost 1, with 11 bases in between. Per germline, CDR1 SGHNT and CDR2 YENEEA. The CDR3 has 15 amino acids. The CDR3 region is CASSLGRGVSYEQYF. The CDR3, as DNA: TGTGCCAGCAGCTTAGGACGCGGAGTATCCTACGAGCAGTACTTC.

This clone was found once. CDR3 DNA sequence: TGCAGCGTTTTTCTAGGCTCCTACAATGAGCAGTTCTTC. Protein sequence: CSVFLGSYNEQFF. This chain links TRBV29-1 with TRBJ2-1, with D uncertain. Germline V gene sequence: CDR1 SQVTM, CDR2 ANQGSEA. The CDR3 sequence is 13 residues long. V was trimmed by 5 bases and J by 0 bases, leaving 8 bases between them.

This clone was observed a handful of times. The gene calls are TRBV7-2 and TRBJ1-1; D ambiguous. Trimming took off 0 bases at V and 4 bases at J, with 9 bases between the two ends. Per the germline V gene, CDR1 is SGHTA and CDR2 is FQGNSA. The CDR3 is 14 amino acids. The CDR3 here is CASSLAREGTEAFF. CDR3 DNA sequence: TGTGCCAGCAGCTTAGCTCGGGAGGGCACTGAAGCTTTCTTT.

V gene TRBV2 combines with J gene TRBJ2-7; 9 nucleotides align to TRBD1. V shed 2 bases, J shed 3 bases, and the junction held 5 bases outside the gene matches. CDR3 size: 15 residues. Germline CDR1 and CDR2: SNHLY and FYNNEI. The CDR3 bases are TGTGCCAGCAGTGAAAGTCCGGGACAGGGCTACGAGCAGTACTTC. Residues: CASSESPGQGYEQYF.

For the CDR3, the DNA is TGTGCCAGCAGCCCAATTGCGGGACTAGACTCCTACGAGCAGTACTTC. Translated, it gives CASSPIAGLDSYEQYF. V is TRBV7-6 and J is TRBJ2-7; 8 bases map to TRBD2. This CDR3 region has 16 residues. V lost 5 bases and J lost 0; bases outside the gene matches: 9. Per germline, CDR1 SGHVS and CDR2 FNYEAQ.

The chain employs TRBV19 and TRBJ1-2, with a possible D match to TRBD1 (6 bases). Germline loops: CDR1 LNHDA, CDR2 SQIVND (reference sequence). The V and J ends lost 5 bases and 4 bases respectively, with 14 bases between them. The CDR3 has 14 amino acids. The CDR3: CASSQTGDAYGYTF. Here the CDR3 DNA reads TGTGCCAGTAGTCAGACAGGTGATGCCTATGGCTACACCTTC.

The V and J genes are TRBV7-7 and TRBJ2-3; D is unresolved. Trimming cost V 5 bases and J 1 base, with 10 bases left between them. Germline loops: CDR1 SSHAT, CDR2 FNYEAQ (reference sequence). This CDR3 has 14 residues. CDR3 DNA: TGTGCCAGCAGCATGAACCCAGGCACAGATACGCAGTATTTT. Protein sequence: CASSMNPGTDTQYF.

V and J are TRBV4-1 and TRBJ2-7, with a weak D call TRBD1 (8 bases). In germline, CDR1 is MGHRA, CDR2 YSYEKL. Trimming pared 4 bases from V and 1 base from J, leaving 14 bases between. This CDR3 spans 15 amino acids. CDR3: CASSPAQGGSYEQYF. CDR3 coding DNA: TGCGCCAGCAGCCCCGCACAGGGGGGGTCCTACGAGCAGTACTTC.

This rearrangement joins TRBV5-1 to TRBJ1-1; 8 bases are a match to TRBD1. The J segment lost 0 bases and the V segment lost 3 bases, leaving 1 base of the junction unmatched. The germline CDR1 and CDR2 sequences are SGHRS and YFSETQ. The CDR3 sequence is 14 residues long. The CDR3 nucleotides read TGCGCCAGCAGCTCGGACAGGGTGAACACTGAAGCTTTCTTT. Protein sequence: CASSSDRVNTEAFF.

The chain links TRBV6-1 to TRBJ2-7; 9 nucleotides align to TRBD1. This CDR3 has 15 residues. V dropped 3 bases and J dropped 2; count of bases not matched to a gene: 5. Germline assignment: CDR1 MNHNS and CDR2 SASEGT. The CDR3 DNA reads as TGTGCCAGCAGTGATCGGACAGGGGCAACCTACGAGCAGTACTTC. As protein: CASSDRTGATYEQYF.

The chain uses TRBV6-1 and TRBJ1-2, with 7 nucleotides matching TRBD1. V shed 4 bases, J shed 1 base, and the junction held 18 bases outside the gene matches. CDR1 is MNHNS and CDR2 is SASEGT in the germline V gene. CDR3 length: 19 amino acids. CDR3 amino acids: CASSVLLRDRGPDNYGYTF. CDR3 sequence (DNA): TGTGCCAGCAGTGTGCTTCTTCGGGACAGAGGGCCGGATAACTATGGCTACACCTTC.

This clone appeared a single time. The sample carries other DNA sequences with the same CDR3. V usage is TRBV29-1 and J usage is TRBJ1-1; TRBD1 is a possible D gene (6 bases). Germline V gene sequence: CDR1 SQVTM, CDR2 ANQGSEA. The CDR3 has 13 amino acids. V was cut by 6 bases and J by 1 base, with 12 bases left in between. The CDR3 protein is CSVRRDKNTEAFF. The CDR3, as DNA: TGCAGCGTACGACGGGACAAGAACACTGAAGCTTTCTTT.

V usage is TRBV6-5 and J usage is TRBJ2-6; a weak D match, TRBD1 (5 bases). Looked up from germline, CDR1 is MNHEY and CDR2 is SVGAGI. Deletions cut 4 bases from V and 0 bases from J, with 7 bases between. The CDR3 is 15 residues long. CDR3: CASSSGISGANVLTF. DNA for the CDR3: TGTGCCAGCAGTTCAGGGATCTCTGGGGCCAACGTCCTGACTTTC.

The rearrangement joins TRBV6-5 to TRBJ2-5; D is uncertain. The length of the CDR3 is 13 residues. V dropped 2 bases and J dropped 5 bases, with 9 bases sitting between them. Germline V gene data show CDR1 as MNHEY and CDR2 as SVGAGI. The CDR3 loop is CASSYTRSETQYF. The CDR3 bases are TGTGCCAGCAGTTACACCAGGTCGGAGACCCAGTACTTC.

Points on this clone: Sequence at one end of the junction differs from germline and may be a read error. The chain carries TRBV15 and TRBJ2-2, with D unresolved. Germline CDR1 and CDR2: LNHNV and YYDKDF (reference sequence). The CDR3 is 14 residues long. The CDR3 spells CVTSRESTYGELFF. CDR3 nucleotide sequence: TGTGTCACCAGCAGAGAGTCCACATACGGGGAGCTGTTTTTT.

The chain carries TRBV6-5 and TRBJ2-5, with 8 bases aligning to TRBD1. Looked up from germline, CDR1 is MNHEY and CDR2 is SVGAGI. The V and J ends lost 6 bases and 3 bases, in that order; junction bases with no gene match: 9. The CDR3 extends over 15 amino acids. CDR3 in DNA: TGTGCCAGCAGGCGCGTCACAGGGGGGAAAGAGACCCAGTACTTC. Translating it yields CASRRVTGGKETQYF.

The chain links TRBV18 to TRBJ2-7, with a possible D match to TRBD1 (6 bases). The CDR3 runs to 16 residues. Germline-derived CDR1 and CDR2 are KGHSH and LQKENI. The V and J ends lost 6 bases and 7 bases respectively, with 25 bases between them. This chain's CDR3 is CASSLGRDTGLREQYF. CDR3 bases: TGTGCCAGCTCCCTCGGCCGGGACACGGGGCTACGGGAGCAGTACTTC.

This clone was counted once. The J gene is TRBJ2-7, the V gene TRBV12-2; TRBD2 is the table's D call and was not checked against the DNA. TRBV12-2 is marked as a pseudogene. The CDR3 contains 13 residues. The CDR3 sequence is CASSLPSAYEQYF. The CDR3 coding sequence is TGTGCAAGTTCCCTTCCTAGCGCCTACGAGCAGTACTTC.

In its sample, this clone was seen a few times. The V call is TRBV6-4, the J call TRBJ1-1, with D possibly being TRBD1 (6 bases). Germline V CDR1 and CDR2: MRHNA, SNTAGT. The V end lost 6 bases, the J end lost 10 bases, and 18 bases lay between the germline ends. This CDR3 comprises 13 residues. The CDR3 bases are TGTGCCAGCAGCCCTCAGGGGAGCACGGCAGCTTTCTTT. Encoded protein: CASSPQGSTAAFF.

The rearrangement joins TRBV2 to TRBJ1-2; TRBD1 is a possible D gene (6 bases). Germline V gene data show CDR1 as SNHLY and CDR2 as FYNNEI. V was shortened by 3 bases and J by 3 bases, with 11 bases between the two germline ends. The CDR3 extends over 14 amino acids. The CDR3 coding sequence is TGTGCCAGCAGTGATGACAGGAGCTACTATGGCTACACCTTC. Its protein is CASSDDRSYYGYTF.